The clone carrying this TCR beta chain was detected only a few times. What it binds is unknown. This entry belongs to a study of glioma-infiltrating T cells. Study conclusions and caveats: A blood CDR3 motif signature was depleted in highly divergent patients. Only very few CDR3 sequences appeared in both tissue and blood. Tissue-blood divergence was below expectation in non-neoplastic patients, above in gliomas.

TCR alpha and beta CDR3 regions were amplified from RNA using iRepertoire nested multiplex PCR. Using its own MiXCR run on the multiplex PCR reads, TCRdb lists one record per CDR3 protein. The table records 400,000 or so distinct CDR3 sequences, 41% of them present only once. Trimming took 0 bases from V and 8 from J, leaving 25 bases between them. The CDR3 has 18 residues. CDR1 is LGHNA and CDR2 is YNFKEQ in the germline V gene. Sample: glioma tissue, nonneoplastic brain tissue, or PBMCs (not recorded which). This clonotype originated in a human donor with low-grade glioma or glioblastoma, undergoing nonglioma brain surgery, or in good health (not recorded which). J is TRBJ1-2 and V is TRBV4-2; D might be TRBD1 (6 bases). CDR3 sequence: CASSQDRGTTASLGGYTF. In nucleotides, the CDR3 is TGTGCCAGCAGCCAAGATCGGGGGACAACGGCCTCCCTGGGGGGCTACACCTTC.